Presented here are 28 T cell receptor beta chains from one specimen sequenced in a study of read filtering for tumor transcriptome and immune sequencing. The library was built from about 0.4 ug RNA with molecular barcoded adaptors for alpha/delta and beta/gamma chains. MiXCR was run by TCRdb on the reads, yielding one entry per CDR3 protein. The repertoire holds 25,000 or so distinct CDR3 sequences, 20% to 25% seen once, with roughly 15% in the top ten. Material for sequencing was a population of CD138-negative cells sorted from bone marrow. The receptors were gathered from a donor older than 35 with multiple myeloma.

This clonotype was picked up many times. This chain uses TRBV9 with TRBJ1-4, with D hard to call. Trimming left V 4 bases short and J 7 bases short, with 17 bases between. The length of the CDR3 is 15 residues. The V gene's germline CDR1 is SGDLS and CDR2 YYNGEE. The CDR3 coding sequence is TGTGCCAGCAGCCCGCACGGGCCGCGGGCTGAAAAACTGTTTTTT. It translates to CASSPHGPRAEKLFF.

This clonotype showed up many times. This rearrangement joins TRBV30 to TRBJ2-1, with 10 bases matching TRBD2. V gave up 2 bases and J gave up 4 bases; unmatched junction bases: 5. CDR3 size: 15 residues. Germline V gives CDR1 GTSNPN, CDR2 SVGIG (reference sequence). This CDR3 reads CAWSPGTSVYNEQFF. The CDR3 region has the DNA TGTGCCTGGAGTCCCGGGACTAGCGTGTACAATGAGCAGTTCTTC.

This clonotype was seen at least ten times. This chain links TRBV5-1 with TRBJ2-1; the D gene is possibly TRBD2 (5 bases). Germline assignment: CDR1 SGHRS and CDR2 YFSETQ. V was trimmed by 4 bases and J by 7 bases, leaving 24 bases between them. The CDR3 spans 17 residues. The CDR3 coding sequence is TGCGCCAGCAGCGCTAGACTTCTAGCTATAGAATGGAATGAGCAGTTCTTC. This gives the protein CASSARLLAIEWNEQFF. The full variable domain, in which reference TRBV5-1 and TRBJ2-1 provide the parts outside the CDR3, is KAGVTQTPRYLIKTRGQQVTLSCSPISGHRSVSWYQQTPGQGLQFLFEYFSETQRNKGNFPGRFSGRQFSNSRSEMNVSTLELGDSALYLCASSARLLAIEWNEQFFGPGTRLTVL.

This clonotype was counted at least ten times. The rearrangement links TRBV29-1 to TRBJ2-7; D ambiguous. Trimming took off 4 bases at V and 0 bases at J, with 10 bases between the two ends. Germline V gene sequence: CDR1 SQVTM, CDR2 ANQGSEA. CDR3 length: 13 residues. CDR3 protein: CSVVIESSYEQYF. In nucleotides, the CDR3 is TGCAGCGTTGTTATCGAGAGCTCCTACGAGCAGTACTTC.

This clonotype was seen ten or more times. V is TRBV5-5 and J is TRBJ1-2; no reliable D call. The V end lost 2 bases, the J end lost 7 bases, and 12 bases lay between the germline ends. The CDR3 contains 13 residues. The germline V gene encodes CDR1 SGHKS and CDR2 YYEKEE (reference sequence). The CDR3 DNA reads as TGTGCCAGCAGCTTAATAGATTCTTCTGGCTACACCTTC. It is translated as CASSLIDSSGYTF.

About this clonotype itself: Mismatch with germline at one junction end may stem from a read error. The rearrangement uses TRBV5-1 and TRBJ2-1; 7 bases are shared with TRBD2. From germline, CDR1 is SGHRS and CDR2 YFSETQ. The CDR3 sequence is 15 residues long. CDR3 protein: CASGFGTNGRNEQFF. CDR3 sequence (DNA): TGCGCCAGCGGCTTCGGGACTAACGGGAGAAATGAGCAGTTCTTC.

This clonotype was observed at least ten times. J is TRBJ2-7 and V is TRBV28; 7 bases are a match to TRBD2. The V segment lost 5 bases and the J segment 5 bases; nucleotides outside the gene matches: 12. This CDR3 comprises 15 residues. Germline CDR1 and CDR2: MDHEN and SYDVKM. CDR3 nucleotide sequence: TGTGCCAGCAGTACCTCTGGCGGGAGTTTTAACGAGCAGTACTTC. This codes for CASSTSGGSFNEQYF.

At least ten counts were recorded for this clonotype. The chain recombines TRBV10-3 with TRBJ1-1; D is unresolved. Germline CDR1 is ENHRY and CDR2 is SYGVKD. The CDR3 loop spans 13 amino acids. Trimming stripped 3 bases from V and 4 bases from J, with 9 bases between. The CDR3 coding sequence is TGTGCCATCAGTGAAAAGCAGGCCACTGAAGCTTTCTTT. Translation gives CAISEKQATEAFF.

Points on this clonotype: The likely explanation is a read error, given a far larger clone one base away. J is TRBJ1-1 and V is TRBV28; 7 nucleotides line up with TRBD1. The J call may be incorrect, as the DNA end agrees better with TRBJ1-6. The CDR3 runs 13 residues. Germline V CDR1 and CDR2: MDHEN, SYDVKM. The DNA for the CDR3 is TGTGCCAGCATCGGGCAGGGGGAATCACCCCTCCACTTT. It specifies CASIGQGESPLHF.

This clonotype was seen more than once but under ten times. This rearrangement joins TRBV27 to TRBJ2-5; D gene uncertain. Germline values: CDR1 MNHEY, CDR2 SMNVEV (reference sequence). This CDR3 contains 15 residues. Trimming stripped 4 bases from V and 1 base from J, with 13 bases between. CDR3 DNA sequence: TGTGCCAGCAGTTCCCCCGGTGGCCCCCAAGAGACCCAGTACTTC. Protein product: CASSSPGGPQETQYF.

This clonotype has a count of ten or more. CDR3 bases: TGTGCCAGCAGTGTTTCCACTCTTGGCAGCGAGCAGTACTTC. It encodes CASSVSTLGSEQYF. The chain uses TRBV2 and TRBJ2-7; unclear D gene. The CDR3 has 14 residues. V was trimmed by 4 bases and J by 6 bases, leaving 16 bases between them. Germline loops: CDR1 SNHLY, CDR2 FYNNEI.

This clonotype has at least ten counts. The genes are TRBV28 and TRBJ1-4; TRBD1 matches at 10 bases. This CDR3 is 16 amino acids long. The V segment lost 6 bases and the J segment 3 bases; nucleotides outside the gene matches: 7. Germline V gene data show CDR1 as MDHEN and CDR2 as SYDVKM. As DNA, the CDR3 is TGTGCCAGCAGCTCGGCGGACAGGGGGGCTAATGAAAAACTGTTTTTT. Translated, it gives CASSSADRGANEKLFF.

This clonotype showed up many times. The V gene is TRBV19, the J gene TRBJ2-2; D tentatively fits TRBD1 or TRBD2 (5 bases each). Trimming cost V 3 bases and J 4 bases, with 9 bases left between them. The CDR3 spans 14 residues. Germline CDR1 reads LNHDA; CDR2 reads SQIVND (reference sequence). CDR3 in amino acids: CASSIGTSTGELFF. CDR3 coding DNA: TGTGCCAGTAGTATTGGGACGAGCACCGGGGAGCTGTTTTTT.

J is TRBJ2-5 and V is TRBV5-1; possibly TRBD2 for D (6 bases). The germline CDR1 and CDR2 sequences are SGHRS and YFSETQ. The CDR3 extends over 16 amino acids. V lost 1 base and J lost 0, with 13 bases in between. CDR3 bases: TGCGCCAGCAGCTTGAGTGGTAGCGGCTACCAAGAGACCCAGTACTTC. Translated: CASSLSGSGYQETQYF.

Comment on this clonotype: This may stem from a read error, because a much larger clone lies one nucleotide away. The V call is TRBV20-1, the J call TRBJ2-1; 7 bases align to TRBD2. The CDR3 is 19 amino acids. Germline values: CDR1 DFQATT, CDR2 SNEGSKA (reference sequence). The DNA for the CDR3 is TGCAGTGCTAGAGATCTCTCCCCCCCCAGCGGGAAGTTCTACAATGAGCAGCTCTTC. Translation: CSARDLSPPSGKFYNEQLF.

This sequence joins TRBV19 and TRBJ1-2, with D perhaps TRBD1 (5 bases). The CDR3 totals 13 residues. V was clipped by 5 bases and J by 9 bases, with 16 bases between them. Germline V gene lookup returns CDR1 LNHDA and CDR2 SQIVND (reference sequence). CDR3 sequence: CASSHSPGGRYTF. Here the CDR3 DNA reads TGTGCCAGTAGTCACTCCCCCGGGGGACGCTACACCTTC.

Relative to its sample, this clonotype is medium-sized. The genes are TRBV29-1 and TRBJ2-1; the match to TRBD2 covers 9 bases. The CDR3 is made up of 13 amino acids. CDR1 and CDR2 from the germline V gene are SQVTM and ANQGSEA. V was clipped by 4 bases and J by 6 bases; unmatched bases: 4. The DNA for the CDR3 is TGCAGCGTTGTTGGACTAGCGACCAATGAGCAGTTCTTC. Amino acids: CSVVGLATNEQFF.

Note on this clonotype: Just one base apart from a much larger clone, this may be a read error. CDR3 amino acids: CDSNRPTTGSYEQYF. The CDR3 region has the DNA TGTGACAGCAATCGCCCAACGACAGGGTCCTACGAGCAGTACTTC. The chain couples TRBV28 to TRBJ2-7, with 7 bases fitting TRBD1. CDR3 length: 15 residues. CDR1 and CDR2 (germline): MDHEN, SYDVKM.

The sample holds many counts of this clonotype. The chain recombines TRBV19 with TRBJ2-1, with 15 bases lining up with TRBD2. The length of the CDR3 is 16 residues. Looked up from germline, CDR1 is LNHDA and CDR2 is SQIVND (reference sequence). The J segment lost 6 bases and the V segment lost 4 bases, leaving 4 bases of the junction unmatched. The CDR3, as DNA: TGTGCCAGTAGTAAGTGGACTAGCGGGAGGGCCAATGAGCAGTTCTTC. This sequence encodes CASSKWTSGRANEQFF.

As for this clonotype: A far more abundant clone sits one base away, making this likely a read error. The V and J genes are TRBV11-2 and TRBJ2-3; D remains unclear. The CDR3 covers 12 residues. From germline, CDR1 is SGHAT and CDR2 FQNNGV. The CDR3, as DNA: TGTGCCGGCAGCTCCTTAGTAGATACGCAGTATTTT. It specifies CAGSSLVDTQYF.

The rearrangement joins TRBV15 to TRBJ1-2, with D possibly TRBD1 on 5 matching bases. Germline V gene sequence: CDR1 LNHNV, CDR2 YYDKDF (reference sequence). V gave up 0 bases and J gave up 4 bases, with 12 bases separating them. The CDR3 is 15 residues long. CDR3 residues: CATSRDTQGSYGYTF. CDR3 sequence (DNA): TGTGCCACCAGCAGAGATACGCAGGGCTCCTATGGCTACACCTTC.

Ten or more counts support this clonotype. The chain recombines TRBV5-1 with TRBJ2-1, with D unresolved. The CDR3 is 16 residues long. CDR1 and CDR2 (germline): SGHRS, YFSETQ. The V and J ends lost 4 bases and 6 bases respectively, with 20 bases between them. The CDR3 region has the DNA TGCGCCAGCAGCCAAATAGACCAGATGCTGGGCAATGAGCAGTTCTTC. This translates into CASSQIDQMLGNEQFF. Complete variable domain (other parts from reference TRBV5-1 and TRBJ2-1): KAGVTQTPRYLIKTRGQQVTLSCSPISGHRSVSWYQQTPGQGLQFLFEYFSETQRNKGNFPGRFSGRQFSNSRSEMNVSTLELGDSALYLCASSQIDQMLGNEQFFGPGTRLTVL.

The CDR3 DNA sequence: TGTGCCAGCAGCTCGGGACTAGCGGGAGTCCCAGATACGCAGTATTTT. Its translation is CASSSGLAGVPDTQYF. The gene calls are TRBV5-4 and TRBJ2-3; 14 nucleotides align to TRBD2. The length of the CDR3 is 16 residues. CDR1 and CDR2 (germline): SGHNT, YYREEE (reference sequence). V shed 3 bases and J 4 bases; nucleotides not matched to a gene: 4.

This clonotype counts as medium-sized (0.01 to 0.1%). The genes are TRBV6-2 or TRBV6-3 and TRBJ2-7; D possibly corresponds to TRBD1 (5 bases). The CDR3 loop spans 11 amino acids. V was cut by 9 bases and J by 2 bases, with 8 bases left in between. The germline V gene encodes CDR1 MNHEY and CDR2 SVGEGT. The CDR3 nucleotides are TGTGCCAGTAAACAGGCCTACGAGCAGTACTTC. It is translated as CASKQAYEQYF.

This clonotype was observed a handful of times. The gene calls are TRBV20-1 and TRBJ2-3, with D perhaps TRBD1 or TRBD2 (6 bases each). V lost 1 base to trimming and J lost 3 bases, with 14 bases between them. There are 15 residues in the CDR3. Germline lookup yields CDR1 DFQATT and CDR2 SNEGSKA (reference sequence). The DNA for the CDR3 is TGCAGTGCTAGAGTCTTACAGGGAGGAACAGATACGCAGTATTTT. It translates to CSARVLQGGTDTQYF.

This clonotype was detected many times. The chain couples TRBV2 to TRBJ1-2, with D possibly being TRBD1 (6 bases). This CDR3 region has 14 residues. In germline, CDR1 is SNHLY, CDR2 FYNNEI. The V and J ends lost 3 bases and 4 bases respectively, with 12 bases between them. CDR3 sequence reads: CASSDRDTSYGYTF. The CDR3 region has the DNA TGTGCCAGCAGTGATAGGGACACAAGCTATGGCTACACCTTC.

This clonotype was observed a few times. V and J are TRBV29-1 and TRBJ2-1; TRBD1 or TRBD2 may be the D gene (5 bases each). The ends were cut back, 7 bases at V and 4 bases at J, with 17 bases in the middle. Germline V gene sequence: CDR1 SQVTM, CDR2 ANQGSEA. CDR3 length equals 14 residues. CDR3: CSAPGLKRYNEQFF. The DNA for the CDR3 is TGCAGCGCTCCGGGGCTCAAGCGTTACAATGAGCAGTTCTTC.

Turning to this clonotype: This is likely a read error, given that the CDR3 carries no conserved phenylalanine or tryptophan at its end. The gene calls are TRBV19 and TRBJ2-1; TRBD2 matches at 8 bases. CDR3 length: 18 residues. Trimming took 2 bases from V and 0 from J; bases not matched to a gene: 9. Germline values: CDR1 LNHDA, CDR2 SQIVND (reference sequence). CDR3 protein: CASSISRGGLSSYNEQFL. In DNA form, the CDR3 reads TGTGCCAGTAGTATAAGTCGGGGGGGCCTCAGCTCCTACAATGAGCAGTTCCTC.